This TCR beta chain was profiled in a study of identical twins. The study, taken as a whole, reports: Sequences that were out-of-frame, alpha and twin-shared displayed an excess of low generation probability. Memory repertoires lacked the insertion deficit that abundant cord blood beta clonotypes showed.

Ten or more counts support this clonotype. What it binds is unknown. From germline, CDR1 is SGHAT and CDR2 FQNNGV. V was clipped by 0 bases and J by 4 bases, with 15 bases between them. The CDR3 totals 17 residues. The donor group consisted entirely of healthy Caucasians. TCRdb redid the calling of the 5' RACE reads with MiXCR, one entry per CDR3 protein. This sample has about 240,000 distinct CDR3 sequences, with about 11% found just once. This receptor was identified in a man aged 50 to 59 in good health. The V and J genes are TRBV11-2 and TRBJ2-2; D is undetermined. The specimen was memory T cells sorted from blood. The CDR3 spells CASSLEPPGYGTGELFF. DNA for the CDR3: TGTGCCAGCAGCTTAGAACCTCCCGGTTACGGCACCGGGGAGCTGTTTTTT.